This record concerns one T cell receptor beta chain sequence. A much larger clone sits a single nucleotide away, making a read error possible. As part of library construction, unique molecular identifiers were attached to individual cDNA molecules. TCRdb reprocessed the 5' RACE reads via MiXCR and lists one record per CDR3 protein. The sample has 60,000 to 75,000 distinct CDR3 sequences, 11% seen once. The data derive from a study of early T cells in non-severe SARS-CoV-2 infection. This CDR3 has 14 residues. Trimming took 3 bases from V and 8 from J, leaving 13 bases between them. Germline values: CDR1 MNHEY, CDR2 SMNVEV (reference sequence).

The sequencing here drew on whole blood, taken at baseline. The sequence derives from an adult who was a healthcare worker with PCR-confirmed SARS-CoV-2 infection or an uninfected control (not recorded which). The chain carries TRBV27 and TRBJ1-4; D perhaps matches TRBD1 (5 bases). This CDR3 is CASSFVGTGEKLFF. DNA of the CDR3: TGTGCCAGCAGTTTCGTGGGGACTGGGGAAAAACTGTTTTTT.